This TCR beta chain was observed in a study of somatic mutations in cytotoxic T cells in rheumatoid arthritis listed by TCRdb under 2017. About the study as a whole: A FACSAria II or Sony SH800 was used to flow-sort some V beta antibody-stained T-cell populations at nearly 100% purity, and TCRB sequencing was also done on sorted V beta1+ cells. Whether expanded CD8+ T-cell clones in untreated, newly diagnosed rheumatoid arthritis carry somatic mutations was the study question, and clonality was characterized with TCRB deep sequencing. For approximately 63 rheumatoid arthritis patients and some 20 healthy controls, TCRB deep sequencing was carried out. Median age was essentially the same in the patient group and the control group.

Overall study results and their limits: There was no significant difference in CD8+ T-cell clonality between rheumatoid arthritis patients and age-matched healthy controls. The expanded CD8+ clones had unknown antigen targets, and not appearing in virus-specific databases did not rule out that they were virus-specific. No adjustment for multiple comparisons was made for the slight TRBV07 underrepresentation in patients. Several identical CD8+ TCRB sequences were found in both blood and synovial fluid, and in about an eighth of the roughly 65 patients the largest CD8+ clone exceeded 20% of CD8+ cells. In patients, CD8+ clonality rose with age (Spearman r ~ 0.53), which was not the case in healthy controls.

Concerning this clone: There is no known antigen for this receptor. No much larger clonotype is one base removed from it; base qualities were not supplied.

The CDR3 sequence holds 14 residues, the cysteine and phenylalanine included. The read is trimmed to its CDR3 DNA, 42 bases read in frame from base 1. As encoded in the germline V gene, CDR1 is SGHDT while CDR2 is YYEEEE. The germline V end is reduced by 5 bases and the J end by 0 bases; junction bases left unmatched: 3. Buffy coats from around 21 blood donors served as healthy controls, a group that was over 45% female with a median age of approximately 50 years (range roughly 21-70). On an AutoMACS, CD4+ and CD8+ cells were isolated via positive magnetic bead selection, and their purity was verified by flow cytometry. Ficoll-Paque PLUS density gradient separation was used to isolate peripheral blood mononuclear cells. Nucleospin Tissue or Tissue XS kits were used to extract DNA from CD4-enriched, CD8-enriched or PBMC samples, and a Qubit 2.0 fluorometer was used for quantification. Genomic DNA underwent TCRB CDR3 sequencing using the immunoSEQ assay. As for how the authors treated the data: The analyses included only productive TCRB rearrangements. Clonality was calculated as a Shannon entropy-based productive clonality index, and a clone was defined by a unique TCRB CDR3 sequence. To calculate repertoire overlap between two samples, the template counts of each clone were considered relative to each sample's total templates. Flow cytometry-measured V-gene usage correlated with V-gene usage from TCRB sequencing, with a Spearman r of 0.61. TCRdb's version of the immuneACCESS table is confined to in-frame rearrangements and falls short of the full clone set. An unresolved V gene accounts for under half of the shortfall where checked; the remainder is of unknown origin. From that table come the V and J calls and clone size; the DNA was used to work out D and trimming. For this sample there are about 18,000 clones; approximately 80% appear just once. The ten top clones hold over 9.5% of the sample.

The receptor was isolated from a woman between 50 and 59 years old in good health. Sequencing input: CD8+ T cells sorted from blood. The sequence joins TRBV5-6 to TRBJ2-7; 9 of the junction bases match TRBD1. The CDR3 corresponds to CASRSQGASYEQYF. At the DNA level, the sequence is TGTGCCAGCAGATCACAGGGGGCCTCCTACGAGCAGTACTTC.